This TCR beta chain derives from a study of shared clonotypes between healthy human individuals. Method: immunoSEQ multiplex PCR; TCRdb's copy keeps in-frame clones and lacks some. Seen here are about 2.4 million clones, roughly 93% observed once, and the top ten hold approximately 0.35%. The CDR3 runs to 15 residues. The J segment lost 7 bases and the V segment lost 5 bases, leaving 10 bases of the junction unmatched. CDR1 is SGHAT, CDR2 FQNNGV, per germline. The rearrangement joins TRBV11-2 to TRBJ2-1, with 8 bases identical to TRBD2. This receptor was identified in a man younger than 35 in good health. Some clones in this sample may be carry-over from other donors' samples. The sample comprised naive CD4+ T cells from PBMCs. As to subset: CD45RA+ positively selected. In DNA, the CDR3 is TGTGCCAGCAGCCTGGCGAGCGGGAGTAGAAATGAGCAGTTCTTC. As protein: CASSLASGSRNEQFF. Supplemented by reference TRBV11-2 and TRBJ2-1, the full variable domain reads EAGVAQSPRYKIIEKRQSVAFWCNPISGHATLYWYQQILGQGPKLLIQFQNNGVVDDSQLPKDRFSAERLKGVDSTLKIQPAKLEDSAVYLCASSLASGSRNEQFFGPGTRLTVL.